The 11 T cell receptor beta chains listed next were all sequenced from one sample in a study of sequential checkpoint blockade in melanoma. Treatment defined: randomized to nivolumab then ipilimumab (arm A) or the reverse (arm B). Repertoires were generated with immunoSEQ multiplex PCR, while TCRdb's copy carries only in-frame clones and drops some. The repertoire holds fewer than 35,000 clones, with about three quarters as singletons. The starting material was CD8+ T cells sorted from blood (inferred from file names), obtained from a patient given nivolumab and ipilimumab in sequence. All receptors come from a human donor with melanoma.

The chain couples TRBV25-1 to TRBJ1-1; a weak D match, TRBD1 (5 bases). The V end was cut by 6 bases, the J end by 3 bases, with 14 bases between. The CDR3 is made up of 14 amino acids. CDR1 and CDR2 (germline): MGHDK, SYGVNS. CDR3 nucleotides: TGTGCCAGCAGACCCGCAGGGCGGTACACTGAAGCTTTCTTT. Protein sequence: CASRPAGRYTEAFF.

The genes are TRBV2 and TRBJ2-7; D is possibly TRBD1 (6 bases). Germline lookup yields CDR1 SNHLY and CDR2 FYNNEI. The CDR3 is 17 residues long. Trimming took off 1 base at V and 2 bases at J, with 18 bases between the two ends. CDR3 loop: CASSEGGSGTRTYEQYF. In DNA, the CDR3 is TGTGCCAGCAGTGAAGGCGGGTCTGGGACAAGGACCTACGAGCAGTACTTC.

The gene calls are TRBV4-2 and TRBJ2-7; possibly TRBD1 for D (5 bases). Germline loops: CDR1 LGHNA, CDR2 YNFKEQ. V lost 4 bases and J lost 2, with 18 bases in between. The CDR3 is made up of 16 amino acids. CDR3 region: CASSPSQGELPYEQYF. The CDR3 nucleotides are TGTGCCAGCAGCCCGAGTCAGGGCGAGTTGCCCTACGAGCAGTACTTC.

The chain links TRBV7-2 to TRBJ2-5; D might be TRBD1 (5 bases). The V end was cut by 5 bases, the J end by 4 bases, with 14 bases between. This CDR3 has 14 residues. Germline V gives CDR1 SGHTA, CDR2 FQGNSA. The DNA of the CDR3 is TGTGCCAGCAGCGGGAAGCCAGGGTTAGAGACCCAGTACTTC. Residues: CASSGKPGLETQYF.

The chain recombines TRBV6-1 with TRBJ2-1, with TRBD1 matching over 8 bases. CDR3 length equals 11 residues. The germline V gene encodes CDR1 MNHNS and CDR2 SASEGT. CDR3 in DNA: TGTGCGGTGAGGTGGGACAGGTTAGAGTTCTTC. Translating it yields CAVRWDRLEFF.

The rearrangement joins TRBV28 to TRBJ2-1, with 7 bases matching TRBD2. Germline loops: CDR1 MDHEN, CDR2 SYDVKM. The V segment lost 6 bases and the J segment 7 bases; nucleotides outside the gene matches: 12. There are 15 residues in the CDR3. For the CDR3, the DNA is TGTGCCAGCAGGACCGGGGCGGGAGAAGGGAATGAGCAGTTCTTC. Translated, it gives CASRTGAGEGNEQFF.

This clone was observed a single time. The chain joins TRBV7-9 to TRBJ2-7, with 10 bases lining up with TRBD1. V dropped 1 base and J dropped 0; count of bases not matched to a gene: 0. The germline gives CDR1 SEHNR, CDR2 FQNEAQ (reference sequence). This CDR3 spans 15 amino acids. CDR3 loop: CASSLGDRGSYEQYF. The CDR3 nucleotides are TGTGCCAGCAGCTTAGGGGACAGGGGCTCCTACGAGCAGTACTTC. Variable domain in full (rest from reference TRBV7-9 and TRBJ2-7): DTGVSQNPRHKITKRGQNVTFRCDPISEHNRLYWYRQTLGQGPEFLTYFQNEAQLEKSRLLSDRFSAERPKGSFSTLEIQRTEQGDSAMYLCASSLGDRGSYEQYFGPGTRLTVT.

The V gene is TRBV7-4, the J gene TRBJ1-2; 8 nucleotides line up with TRBD1. The V segment lost 4 bases and the J segment 4 bases; nucleotides outside the gene matches: 5. Germline assignment: CDR1 SGHVT and CDR2 SQSDAQ. This CDR3 contains 14 residues. The chain's CDR3 is CASSWDRRTYGYTF. The CDR3 DNA follows: TGTGCCAGCAGCTGGGACAGGCGAACCTATGGCTACACCTTC.

The chain has TRBV9 and TRBJ2-7; 12 bases agree with TRBD2. V lost 4 bases to trimming and J lost 5 bases; unmatched junction nucleotides: 10. The CDR3 consists of 16 residues. From germline, CDR1 is SGDLS and CDR2 YYNGEE. CDR3 sequence reads: CASSTGTSGFPNEQYF. CDR3 sequence (DNA): TGTGCCAGCAGCACCGGGACTAGCGGGTTTCCTAACGAGCAGTACTTC. The full variable domain, rest sourced from reference TRBV9 and TRBJ2-7, is DSGVTQTPKHLITATGQRVTLRCSPRSGDLSVYWYQQSLDQGLQFLIQYYNGEERAKGNILERFSAQQFPDLHSELNLSSLELGDSALYFCASSTGTSGFPNEQYFGPGTRLTVT.

This sequence joins TRBV7-8 and TRBJ1-2; 11 bases align to TRBD1. Trimming removed 5 bases from V and 3 bases from J; junction bases left unmatched: 2. The germline CDR1 and CDR2 sequences are SGHVS and FQNEAQ. The CDR3 has 14 residues. CDR3 DNA sequence: TGTGCCAGCAGCGGGACAGGGGGATACTATGGCTACACCTTC. It codes for CASSGTGGYYGYTF.

This sequence joins TRBV9 and TRBJ2-5; a possible D gene is TRBD2 (5 bases). Trimming stripped 0 bases from V and 5 bases from J, with 17 bases between. Germline V gene sequence: CDR1 SGDLS, CDR2 YYNGEE. The CDR3 runs to 16 residues. CDR3 protein: CASSVGRQFSGETQYF. The CDR3 nucleotides are TGTGCCAGCAGCGTAGGACGCCAGTTCTCGGGGGAGACCCAGTACTTC. Full variable domain (rest looked up from reference TRBV9 and TRBJ2-5): DSGVTQTPKHLITATGQRVTLRCSPRSGDLSVYWYQQSLDQGLQFLIQYYNGEERAKGNILERFSAQQFPDLHSELNLSSLELGDSALYFCASSVGRQFSGETQYFGPGTRLLVL.